Following are 26 T cell receptor beta chains from one sample sequenced in a study of blood T cell repertoires in COVID-19. Method: immunoSEQ multiplex PCR; TCRdb's copy keeps in-frame clones and lacks some. The sample holds fewer than 200,000 clones, around four fifths seen once. Sequencing used PBMCs or T cells enriched from blood (not recorded which). These receptor sequences come from a woman aged 50 to 60 who had recovered from COVID-19.

The rearrangement uses TRBV6-6 and TRBJ1-2; 11 nucleotides line up with TRBD1. V was pared by 2 bases and J by 13 bases, with 6 bases of the junction left unmatched. From germline, CDR1 is MNHNY and CDR2 SVGAGI (reference sequence). The CDR3 is made up of 13 amino acids. The CDR3 region has the DNA TGTGCCAGCAGTTACACCGGACAGGGGGCCGGCACCTTC. It specifies CASSYTGQGAGTF.

The chain joins TRBV24-1 to TRBJ2-5; D remains ambiguous. Germline V gene sequence: CDR1 KGHDR, CDR2 SFDVKD. This CDR3 contains 16 residues. Trimming left V 0 bases short and J 4 bases short, with 14 bases between. The CDR3 coding sequence is TGTGCCACCAGTGATTTGGTAGGCTCCCTAGGAGAGACCCAGTACTTC. This encodes CATSDLVGSLGETQYF.

V gene TRBV19 combines with J gene TRBJ1-1, with D unresolved. The CDR3 is 16 amino acids. Deletions cut 1 base from V and 1 base from J, with 13 bases between. The germline CDR1 and CDR2 sequences are LNHDA and SQIVND (reference sequence). The CDR3 DNA sequence: TGTGCCAGTAGTATAGGTCGACTGTTAGGGAACACTGAAGCTTTCTTT. Amino acids: CASSIGRLLGNTEAFF. Drawing the rest from reference TRBV19 and TRBJ1-1, the complete variable domain is DGGITQSPKYLFRKEGQNVTLSCEQNLNHDAMYWYRQDPGQGLRLIYYSQIVNDFQKGDIAEGYSVSREKKESFPLTVTSAQKNPTAFYLCASSIGRLLGNTEAFFGQGTRLTVV.

This clone was counted once. The V gene is TRBV2, the J gene TRBJ2-2; TRBD1 is a possible D gene (6 bases). Germline V gene lookup returns CDR1 SNHLY and CDR2 FYNNEI. CDR3 length: 13 residues. V lost 5 bases, J lost 7 bases, and 11 bases lay in between. The CDR3 DNA reads TGTGCCAGCAGTCTCAGGGGCGGCGGGGAGCTGTTTTTT. It codes for CASSLRGGGELFF.

The genes are TRBV5-8 and TRBJ1-2; tentative D call: TRBD1 (6 bases). With 0 bases removed from V and 1 base from J, the gap between germline ends came to 16 bases. Germline V gene data show CDR1 as SGHTS and CDR2 as YDEGEE. CDR3 length: 17 amino acids. This CDR3 reads CASSLVGAHFLNYGYTF. DNA of the CDR3: TGTGCCAGCAGCTTGGTGGGGGCACATTTCCTTAACTATGGCTACACCTTC.

The chain joins TRBV5-6 to TRBJ1-2; perhaps TRBD1 as D (6 bases). The germline gives CDR1 SGHDT, CDR2 YYEEEE. The CDR3 loop spans 11 amino acids. Trimming removed 2 bases from V and 14 bases from J, with 13 bases in between. The chain's CDR3 is CASSLIRGATF. The CDR3 DNA reads TGTGCCAGCAGCTTAATCAGGGGAGCGACCTTC.

J is TRBJ1-3 and V is TRBV27; D not certain. Trimming stripped 5 bases from V and 0 bases from J, with 8 bases between. The CDR3 has 14 amino acids. CDR1 MNHEY and CDR2 SMNVEV come from the germline V gene (reference sequence). CDR3 region: CASSGAVSGNTIYF. The CDR3 DNA follows: TGTGCCAGCAGTGGCGCGGTCTCTGGAAACACCATATATTTT.

The chain is built from TRBV18 and TRBJ1-1; TRBD1 agrees at 12 bases. The CDR3 covers 16 residues. Germline-derived CDR1 and CDR2 are KGHSH and LQKENI. The trim removed 3 bases at V and 7 bases at J, leaving 9 bases unmatched. DNA for the CDR3: TGTGCCAGCTCACCGGGACAGGGGGCGCGGTTGGGTGAAGCTTTCTTT. Translation: CASSPGQGARLGEAFF.

The chain has TRBV19 and TRBJ1-3; a possible D gene is TRBD1 (5 bases). V was cut by 5 bases and J by 4 bases, with 15 bases left in between. The CDR3 runs 15 residues. Germline values: CDR1 LNHDA, CDR2 SQIVND (reference sequence). The CDR3 DNA is TGTGCCAGTAGTGTTCCGGACCCAGGGGGAAACACCATATATTTT. As protein: CASSVPDPGGNTIYF.

The V and J genes are TRBV6-5 and TRBJ2-3; D is unresolved. CDR3 length: 14 residues. CDR1 is MNHEY, CDR2 SVGAGI, per germline. V lost 6 bases and J lost 2, with 12 bases in between. In nucleotides, the CDR3 is TGTGCCAGCAGCCGCGGAGTAGACACAGATACGCAGTATTTT. Protein product: CASSRGVDTDTQYF.

This sequence joins TRBV18 and TRBJ2-7, with TRBD1 identical over 12 bases. CDR1 is KGHSH, CDR2 LQKENI, per germline. V gave up 2 bases and J gave up 9 bases; unmatched junction bases: 5. The CDR3 has 14 amino acids. The DNA for the CDR3 is TGTGCCAGCTCACCAGAGGGGGACAGGGGGCTGCAGTACGTC. Encoded protein: CASSPEGDRGLQYV.

This rearrangement joins TRBV7-9 to TRBJ1-4; D gene ambiguous. Germline CDR1 and CDR2: SEHNR and FQNEAQ (reference sequence). V lost 5 bases and J 7 bases, leaving 8 bases between the germline ends. The CDR3 extends over 12 amino acids. CDR3 DNA: TGTGCCAGCAGCCCCACAGTTGAAAAACTGTTTTTT. It encodes CASSPTVEKLFF.

This chain uses TRBV5-1 with TRBJ1-1; TRBD1 is a possible D gene (5 bases). The ends were cut back, 0 bases at V and 6 bases at J, with 12 bases in the middle. Germline CDR1 and CDR2: SGHRS and YFSETQ. This CDR3 has 14 residues. CDR3 protein: CASSLDVLGAEAFF. In nucleotides, the CDR3 is TGCGCCAGCAGCTTGGATGTGTTAGGGGCTGAAGCTTTCTTT.

V is TRBV4-1 and J is TRBJ1-2; 7 bases align to TRBD1. This CDR3 spans 15 amino acids. Per germline, CDR1 MGHRA and CDR2 YSYEKL. V trimming: 4 bases; J trimming: 4 bases; junction bases outside the gene matches: 9. The CDR3 region has the DNA TGCGCCAGCAGCCCATTAGACAGGGAAAGCTATGGCTACACCTTC. Residues: CASSPLDRESYGYTF.

The chain uses TRBV6-4 and TRBJ2-3, with 8 bases aligning to TRBD2. The germline CDR1 and CDR2 sequences are MRHNA and SNTAGT. V was pared by 0 bases and J by 3 bases, with 5 bases of the junction left unmatched. The CDR3 has 16 residues. CDR3 sequence (DNA): TGTGCCAGCAGTGACTCCACGGGCGGGGGGACAGATACGCAGTATTTT. Translating gives CASSDSTGGGTDTQYF.

Points on this clone: At one of its ends the junction is not consistent with the germline gene, which may arise from a read error. The V call is TRBV28, the J call TRBJ1-4; 7 bases line up with TRBD1. In germline, CDR1 is MDHEN, CDR2 SYDVKM. The CDR3 length is 8 residues. The DNA for the CDR3 is TGTGCCAGCAGTTGGACAGGTTTT. Translation gives CASSWTGF.

This clone has only one observation. This chain uses TRBV6-5 with TRBJ1-2, with 10 bases lining up with TRBD1. Germline V gene data show CDR1 as MNHEY and CDR2 as SVGAGI. The CDR3 is made up of 13 amino acids. The ends lost 6 bases at V and 11 bases at J; junction bases unmatched: 9. CDR3 sequence reads: CASRPDRGLGYTF. The CDR3 bases are TGTGCCAGCAGACCAGACAGGGGGCTGGGGTACACCTTC.

The chain employs TRBV7-3 and TRBJ1-6, with a possible D match to TRBD1 (6 bases). CDR3 length: 16 amino acids. The V gene lost 2 bases and the J gene lost 2 bases, with 10 bases spanning the gap. Germline-derived CDR1 and CDR2 are SGHTA and FQGTGA. CDR3 sequence (DNA): TGTGCCAGCAGCTTATCAGGGGTCCCCTATAATTCACCCCTCCACTTT. Its translation: CASSLSGVPYNSPLHF.

The chain employs TRBV18 and TRBJ1-6; maybe TRBD1 (5 bases). The CDR3 is 16 residues long. Trimming removed 3 bases at V and 10 bases at J, with 19 bases between. The germline CDR1 and CDR2 sequences are KGHSH and LQKENI. Written as DNA, the CDR3 is TGTGCCAGCTCACCCGGGGGACCTAACGACAGATCACCCCTCCACTTT. Protein: CASSPGGPNDRSPLHF.

The chain links TRBV11-3 to TRBJ2-2, with D perhaps TRBD2 (7 bases). CDR3 length: 14 residues. Germline CDR1 reads SGHNT; CDR2 reads YENEEA. V shed 5 bases and J shed 8 bases, with 15 bases lying between them. The DNA for the CDR3 is TGTGCCAGCAGCCCCGAGGGGGGGCAGGGGGAGCTGTTTTTT. Translation: CASSPEGGQGELFF.

V usage is TRBV13 and J usage is TRBJ1-1; the match to TRBD1 covers 7 bases. The CDR3 length is 16 residues. The germline V gene has CDR1 PRHDT and CDR2 FYEKMQ (reference sequence). The V and J ends lost 1 base and 1 base, in that order; junction bases with no gene match: 6. The CDR3, as DNA: TGTGCCAGCAGCTTAGTTGCAGGGGGTGGGAACACTGAAGCTTTCTTT. Amino acids: CASSLVAGGGNTEAFF.

This clone appeared a few times. The chain's CDR3 is CASSEMGSGTQETQYF. In DNA form, the CDR3 reads TGTGCCAGCAGTGAAATGGGTAGCGGGACCCAAGAGACCCAGTACTTC. The chain recombines TRBV25-1 with TRBJ2-5; the match to TRBD2 covers 8 bases. The CDR3 runs to 16 residues. V gave up 2 bases and J gave up 1 base; unmatched junction bases: 6. CDR1 is MGHDK, CDR2 SYGVNS, per germline.

The genes are TRBV2 and TRBJ1-6; D unclear. Germline assignment: CDR1 SNHLY and CDR2 FYNNEI. The CDR3 has 12 residues. The germline V and J ends were trimmed by 8 bases and 9 bases, with 11 bases remaining between them. This CDR3 reads CASDMGVSPLHF. DNA for the CDR3: TGTGCCAGCGATATGGGCGTTTCACCCCTCCACTTT.

The chain recombines TRBV5-1 with TRBJ2-5, with TRBD2 identical over 7 bases. With V trimmed by 0 bases and J by 4 bases, 6 bases remained unmatched. The germline V gene has CDR1 SGHRS and CDR2 YFSETQ. The CDR3 has 15 residues. The CDR3 DNA reads as TGCGCCAGCAGCTTGGGGCAGGGAGGGAGAGAGACCCAGTACTTC. Translation gives CASSLGQGGRETQYF.

The chain joins TRBV27 to TRBJ1-5; no firm D call. This CDR3 has 13 residues. Germline V gene lookup returns CDR1 MNHEY and CDR2 SMNVEV (reference sequence). Trimming shortened V by 3 bases and J by 0 bases, and 3 bases separated the two germline ends. In nucleotides, the CDR3 is TGTGCCAGCAGTTTTTATAGCAATCAGCCCCAGCATTTT. Translated: CASSFYSNQPQHF.

The CDR3 DNA sequence: TGTGCCAGCAGCTTAACCCCTCAAAACATTAATGAAAAACTGTTTTTT. Translating it yields CASSLTPQNINEKLFF. This rearrangement joins TRBV7-9 to TRBJ1-4, with no clear D. V was pared by 2 bases and J by 4 bases, with 14 bases between. CDR3 length: 16 amino acids. Per germline, CDR1 SEHNR and CDR2 FQNEAQ (reference sequence). Full variable domain (rest looked up from reference TRBV7-9 and TRBJ1-4): DTGVSQNPRHKITKRGQNVTFRCDPISEHNRLYWYRQTLGQGPEFLTYFQNEAQLEKSRLLSDRFSAERPKGSFSTLEIQRTEQGDSAMYLCASSLTPQNINEKLFFGSGTQLSVL.